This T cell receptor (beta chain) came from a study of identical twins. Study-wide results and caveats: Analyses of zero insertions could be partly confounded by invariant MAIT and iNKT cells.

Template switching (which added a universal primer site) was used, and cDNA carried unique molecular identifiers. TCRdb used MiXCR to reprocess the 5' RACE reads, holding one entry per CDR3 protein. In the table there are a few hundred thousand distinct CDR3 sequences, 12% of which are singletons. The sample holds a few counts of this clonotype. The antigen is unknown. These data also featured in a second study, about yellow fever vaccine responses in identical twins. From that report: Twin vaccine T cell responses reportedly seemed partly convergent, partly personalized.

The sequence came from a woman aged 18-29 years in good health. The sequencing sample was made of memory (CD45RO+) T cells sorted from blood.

The CDR3 sequence: CSVAVGEQFF. The CDR3 DNA sequence: TGCAGCGTGGCCGTAGGCGAGCAGTTCTTC. This chain connects TRBV29-1 to TRBJ2-1; D gene ambiguous. The V gene lost 6 bases and the J gene lost 10 bases, with 10 bases spanning the gap. Germline-derived CDR1 and CDR2 are SQVTM and ANQGSEA. The CDR3 runs to 10 residues.